This T cell receptor beta chain came from a study of spatial heterogeneity in lung cancer. Study overall: Sequencing was performed on follow-up PBMC samples when available, collected at a median of around two years after resection. Alpha-chain sequences were detected in numbers that were consistently lower than beta-chain sequences. Whole-study results and caveats: Resection blood, more than follow-up blood, showed ubiquitous expanded tumor TCRs.

TCRdb called the 5' RACE reads again in MiXCR, with one record for every CDR3 protein. The sample records 100,000 to 120,000 distinct CDR3 sequences, less than 14% being singletons. The time point is: blood at routine non-recurrence follow-up after resection. Sequencing was performed on whole RNA extracted from tumor and nontumor lung tissue, or from frozen PBMC, and the material was left unsorted. V dropped 4 bases and J dropped 10 bases, with 25 bases sitting between them. The CDR3 sequence is 16 residues long. This clonotype turned up a few times. What it binds is unknown. The chain joins TRBV12-3 or TRBV12-4 to TRBJ1-1; D is unclear. This TCR was sampled from a female donor with early-stage non-small cell lung cancer. The material was PBMCs, obtained at follow-up. The CDR3 DNA reads as TGTGCCAGCAGTTCACCCTTCGTCGGCGGGGAATCGGCAGCTTTCTTT. As protein: CASSSPFVGGESAAFF.